These T cell receptor beta chains were read from a single sample in a study of cytomegalovirus exposure and HLA in healthy donors. Produced via immunoSEQ multiplex PCR; TCRdb's table is partial and in-frame only. The sample records around 130,000 clones, roughly 88% being singletons. What was sequenced was PBMCs. The receptors derive from a young woman in good health and CMV-seropositive. Each CDR3 is given with its conserved first and last residue. Fields, in order: J gene, V gene, D gene, clone size, CDR3 protein, CDR3 DNA. The D gene is left open where the match is weak. Clone size appears in some rows only: once, few, many, or a class for an expanded clone.

J gene: TRBJ2-7
V gene: TRBV5-1
D gene: TRBD1
clone size: once
CDR3 protein: CASSPTGTGSNEQYF
CDR3 DNA: TGCGCCAGCAGTCCGACCGGGACAGGGTCCAACGAGCAGTACTTC

J gene: TRBJ2-7
V gene: TRBV5-1
D gene: TRBD1
clone size: .
CDR3 protein: CASSLGQGPYEQYF
CDR3 DNA: TGCGCCAGCAGCTTGGGACAGGGACCCTACGAGCAGTACTTC

J gene: TRBJ2-1
V gene: TRBV10-3
D gene: TRBD2
clone size: .
CDR3 protein: CAISDPDGGSREQFF
CDR3 DNA: TGTGCCATCAGTGACCCTGACGGGGGGTCCCGTGAGCAGTTCTTC

J gene: TRBJ2-7
V gene: TRBV11-2
D gene: TRBD1
clone size: .
CDR3 protein: CASSFSATGYYEQYF
CDR3 DNA: TGTGCCAGCAGCTTTTCTGCGACAGGGTATTACGAGCAGTACTTC

J gene: TRBJ2-7
V gene: TRBV4-1
D gene: TRBD2
clone size: .
CDR3 protein: CASSQTGLAGGFSYEQYF
CDR3 DNA: TGCGCCAGCAGCCAAACGGGACTAGCGGGGGGCTTTTCCTACGAGCAGTACTTC

J gene: TRBJ1-2
V gene: TRBV5-4
D gene: .
clone size: .
CDR3 protein: CASSSNVGVAYGYTF
CDR3 DNA: TGTGCCAGCAGCTCAAATGTCGGAGTAGCCTATGGCTACACCTTC

J gene: TRBJ1-5
V gene: TRBV2
D gene: .
clone size: .
CDR3 protein: CASSRTENQPQHF
CDR3 DNA: TGTGCCAGCTCTAGGACAGAGAATCAGCCCCAGCATTTT

J gene: TRBJ2-7
V gene: TRBV6-4
D gene: .
clone size: .
CDR3 protein: CAYSHYEQYF
CDR3 DNA: TGTGCTTACTCCCACTACGAGCAGTACTTC

J gene: TRBJ1-6
V gene: TRBV6-5
D gene: .
clone size: .
CDR3 protein: CASRPIQSNSPLHF
CDR3 DNA: TGTGCCAGCAGGCCGATACAGAGCAATTCACCCCTCCACTTT

J gene: TRBJ1-1
V gene: TRBV5-6
D gene: TRBD1
clone size: .
CDR3 protein: CASQRDRKNTEAFF
CDR3 DNA: TGTGCCAGCCAAAGGGACAGAAAGAACACTGAAGCTTTCTTT

J gene: TRBJ1-1
V gene: TRBV5-6
D gene: .
clone size: .
CDR3 protein: CASSLYRGTEAFF
CDR3 DNA: TGTGCCAGCAGCTTGTATCGGGGCACTGAAGCTTTCTTT

J gene: TRBJ2-2
V gene: TRBV5-4
D gene: TRBD1
clone size: few
CDR3 protein: CASSLQGIDGELFF
CDR3 DNA: TGTGCCAGCAGCTTACAGGGGATAGACGGGGAGCTGTTTTTT

J gene: TRBJ1-1
V gene: TRBV6-5
D gene: .
clone size: .
CDR3 protein: CASSTAGDTEAFF
CDR3 DNA: TGTGCCAGCAGTACAGCAGGGGACACTGAAGCTTTCTTT

J gene: TRBJ2-7
V gene: TRBV19
D gene: TRBD2
clone size: .
CDR3 protein: CASSMVSGSSYEQYF
CDR3 DNA: TGTGCCAGTAGCATGGTTAGCGGGAGCTCCTACGAGCAGTACTTC

J gene: TRBJ2-3
V gene: TRBV4-1
D gene: TRBD2
clone size: few
CDR3 protein: CASSTSGGLGTQYF
CDR3 DNA: TGCGCCAGCAGCACTAGCGGGGGGTTGGGTACGCAGTATTTT

J gene: TRBJ2-5
V gene: TRBV2
D gene: .
clone size: .
CDR3 protein: CASTEEVSKETQYF
CDR3 DNA: TGTGCCAGCACCGAAGAGGTATCTAAAGAGACCCAATACTTC